The 23 T cell receptor beta chains in this list originate from one sample, sequenced in a study of cytomegalovirus exposure and HLA in healthy donors. Profiled with immunoSEQ multiplex PCR; TCRdb holds only in-frame clones, not every one. The sample lists around 130,000 clones; 85% to 90% were seen once. The sequenced material came from PBMCs. Receptors originate from a woman under 40 in good health and CMV-seronegative.

V and J are TRBV4-3 and TRBJ1-3; D is possibly TRBD1 (5 bases). The CDR3 spans 18 residues. Trimming took 4 bases from V and 2 from J, leaving 21 bases between them. Germline CDR1 LGHNA, CDR2 YSLEER. The DNA for the CDR3 is TGCGCCAGCAGCCCGGGTGCCGCGGGGCCAAGTACTGGAAACACCATATATTTT. It encodes CASSPGAAGPSTGNTIYF.

This chain connects TRBV6-1 to TRBJ2-7; 12 nucleotides align to TRBD2. The CDR3 totals 14 residues. With 10 bases clipped from V and 0 bases from J, the junction kept 4 bases outside the gene matches. Germline V gives CDR1 MNHNS, CDR2 SASEGT. The CDR3 here is CATQTSGGSYEQYF. The CDR3 DNA reads as TGTGCCACCCAGACTAGCGGGGGCTCCTACGAGCAGTACTTC.

J is TRBJ1-1 and V is TRBV4-3; D might be TRBD1 (5 bases). V dropped 3 bases and J dropped 4 bases, with 9 bases sitting between them. CDR1 LGHNA and CDR2 YSLEER come from the germline V gene. This CDR3 has 13 residues. DNA of the CDR3: TGCGCCAGCAGCCAGGGGGGGGTCACTGAAGCTTTCTTT. Amino acids: CASSQGGVTEAFF.

This rearrangement joins TRBV27 to TRBJ1-1, with 7 bases matching TRBD1. Looked up from germline, CDR1 is MNHEY and CDR2 is SMNVEV (reference sequence). The ends lost 8 bases at V and 4 bases at J; junction bases unmatched: 7. This CDR3 is 13 amino acids long. CDR3 sequence reads: CASSDRVRTEAFF. CDR3 in DNA: TGTGCCAGCTCAGACAGGGTGCGCACTGAAGCTTTCTTT.

This chain links TRBV29-1 with TRBJ1-2; weak D call: TRBD1 (6 bases). The CDR3 runs 12 residues. Germline lookup yields CDR1 SQVTM and CDR2 ANQGSEA. The germline V and J ends were trimmed by 7 bases and 5 bases, with 14 bases remaining between them. The CDR3 DNA reads TGCAGCGACCTGGACAGCAAATATGGCTACACCTTC. Its protein is CSDLDSKYGYTF.

The J gene is TRBJ2-3, the V gene TRBV5-6; D is unclear. V lost 0 bases to trimming and J lost 0 bases, with 5 bases between them. Germline V CDR1 and CDR2: SGHDT, YYEEEE. CDR3 length: 14 residues. In nucleotides, the CDR3 is TGTGCCAGCAGCTTGGATTCTAGCACAGATACGCAGTATTTT. This translates into CASSLDSSTDTQYF.

The CDR3 reads CASSREVLVFF. The CDR3, as DNA: TGTGCCAGTAGTAGGGAGGTTCTGGTTTTCTTT. V and J are TRBV19 and TRBJ1-1; D is undetermined. Trimming left V 4 bases short and J 13 bases short, with 13 bases between. From germline, CDR1 is LNHDA and CDR2 SQIVND (reference sequence). The CDR3 runs to 11 residues.

The chain combines TRBV19 with TRBJ2-3, with TRBD2 as a possible D gene (6 bases). Germline V gene data show CDR1 as LNHDA and CDR2 as SQIVND (reference sequence). With 6 bases removed from V and 2 bases from J, the gap between germline ends came to 9 bases. The CDR3 spans 13 residues. The CDR3 is CASRRGTTDTQYF. As DNA, the CDR3 is TGTGCCAGTAGACGGGGGACCACAGATACGCAGTATTTT.

The gene calls are TRBV30 and TRBJ1-3; 7 nucleotides agree with TRBD1. CDR3 length: 17 residues. CDR1 GTSNPN and CDR2 SVGIG come from the germline V gene (reference sequence). J gave up 0 bases and V 4 bases, and 12 bases lay outside the gene matches. The CDR3 sequence: CAWIGRQGPISGNTIYF. CDR3 nucleotide sequence: TGTGCCTGGATCGGCAGACAGGGCCCTATCTCTGGAAACACCATATATTTT.

The rearrangement links TRBV28 to TRBJ2-7; D unclear. CDR1 is MDHEN and CDR2 is SYDVKM in the germline V gene. The V and J ends lost 5 bases and 3 bases respectively, with 20 bases between them. There are 16 residues in the CDR3. The chain's CDR3 is CASSQTEASHHYEQYF. DNA of the CDR3: TGTGCCAGCAGTCAGACCGAGGCTTCACATCACTACGAGCAGTACTTC.

This chain connects TRBV4-3 to TRBJ2-2; 9 nucleotides align to TRBD1. This CDR3 is built from 14 residues. Per germline, CDR1 LGHNA and CDR2 YSLEER. Germline trimming cut 6 bases from V and 3 bases from J; bases unmatched to any gene: 2. In DNA, the CDR3 is TGCGCCAGCAGAAGGACAGGGGACACCGGGGAGCTGTTTTTT. Its translation is CASRRTGDTGELFF.

The genes are TRBV7-2 and TRBJ2-7; 9 nucleotides match TRBD1. The ends lost 0 bases at V and 4 bases at J; junction bases unmatched: 13. This CDR3 region has 18 residues. CDR1 is SGHTA, CDR2 FQGNSA, per germline. The CDR3 reads CASSLARRQGVLKYEQYF. CDR3 DNA sequence: TGTGCCAGCAGCTTAGCTAGGAGACAGGGGGTGCTGAAATACGAGCAGTACTTC.

This sequence joins TRBV6-1 and TRBJ1-2; 11 bases match TRBD1. Germline values: CDR1 MNHNS, CDR2 SASEGT. The CDR3 spans 15 residues. After removal of 4 bases from V and 4 bases from J, the junction contained 5 bases not matched to a gene. The DNA for the CDR3 is TGTGCCAGCAGTGTGGGGACAGGGGGACTCTATGGCTACACCTTC. Protein sequence: CASSVGTGGLYGYTF.

A few counts support this clone. The J gene is TRBJ2-7, the V gene TRBV5-3; 7 bases are a match to TRBD1. TRBV5-3 is sorted into the ORF group, with uncertain function. This CDR3 region has 15 residues. J was trimmed by 3 bases and V by 5 bases; bases with no gene match: 11. The CDR3 DNA reads as TGTGCCAGAAGTGACACGGGACAGCCAGACTACGAGCAGTACTTC. This translates into CARSDTGQPDYEQYF.

The chain recombines TRBV23-1 with TRBJ2-1; 10 bases fit TRBD2. TRBV23-1 is treated as an ORF (open reading frame) with a function not yet certain. CDR3 length equals 14 residues. The ends lost 4 bases at V and 8 bases at J; junction bases unmatched: 5. CDR3 nucleotides: TGCGCCAGCAGTCGGGCTAGCGGGGGTCATGAGCAGTTCTTC. Amino acids: CASSRASGGHEQFF.

V gene TRBV19 combines with J gene TRBJ2-6; TRBD2 might be the D (5 bases). CDR1 is LNHDA and CDR2 is SQIVND in the germline V gene (reference sequence). CDR3 length: 18 amino acids. The V gene lost 8 bases and the J gene lost 0 bases, with 20 bases spanning the gap. The CDR3 loop reads CASRDGLRAFSGANVLTF. The DNA of the CDR3 is TGTGCCAGTCGGGATGGTTTGAGGGCCTTCTCTGGGGCCAACGTCCTGACTTTC.

The chain combines TRBV7-2 with TRBJ2-5; maybe TRBD2 (6 bases). CDR3 length: 17 residues. The V end lost 2 bases, the J end lost 0 bases, and 16 bases lay between the germline ends. The germline gives CDR1 SGHTA, CDR2 FQGNSA. The DNA for the CDR3 is TGTGCCAGCAGCTTACGGGGTCGGGGGTGGTACCAAGAGACCCAGTACTTC. It yields the protein CASSLRGRGWYQETQYF. Looking up the rest from reference TRBV7-2 and TRBJ2-5 gives the full variable domain: GAGVSQSPSNKVTEKGKDVELRCDPISGHTALYWYRQSLGQGLEFLIYFQGNSAPDKSGLPSDRFSAERTGGSVSTLTIQRTQQEDSAVYLCASSLRGRGWYQETQYFGPGTRLLVL.

This clone was seen repeatedly, ten times or more. In the same sample, other DNA sequences code for this CDR3. The V and J genes are TRBV11-2 and TRBJ2-7, with D perhaps matching TRBD2 (6 bases). Trimming stripped 1 base from V and 6 bases from J, with 7 bases between. Germline CDR1 reads SGHAT; CDR2 reads FQNNGV. CDR3 length: 12 amino acids. This CDR3 reads CASSLARGEQYF. CDR3 nucleotides: TGTGCCAGCAGCTTAGCGCGGGGCGAGCAGTACTTC. Looking up the rest from reference TRBV11-2 and TRBJ2-7 gives the full variable domain: EAGVAQSPRYKIIEKRQSVAFWCNPISGHATLYWYQQILGQGPKLLIQFQNNGVVDDSQLPKDRFSAERLKGVDSTLKIQPAKLEDSAVYLCASSLARGEQYFGPGTRLTVT.

The V call is TRBV5-6, the J call TRBJ2-7; 10 bases map to TRBD2. This CDR3 region has 17 residues. Germline values: CDR1 SGHDT, CDR2 YYEEEE. V trimming: 4 bases; J trimming: 7 bases; junction bases outside the gene matches: 17. CDR3 amino acids: CASSHFLAGEMVGEQYF. The CDR3 DNA is TGTGCCAGCAGCCACTTCCTAGCGGGGGAAATGGTGGGGGAGCAGTACTTC.

The gene calls are TRBV27 and TRBJ1-6; possible D gene TRBD1, 6 bases. This CDR3 has 14 amino acids. CDR1 and CDR2 from the germline V gene are MNHEY and SMNVEV (reference sequence). The V end was cut by 5 bases, the J end by 8 bases, with 13 bases between. The CDR3 DNA sequence: TGTGCCAGCAGTAAAAGACAGGCTTATTCACCCCTCCACTTT. Residues: CASSKRQAYSPLHF.

This clone has only a few counts. J is TRBJ2-7 and V is TRBV6-1; D is unresolved. This CDR3 region has 10 residues. Looked up from germline, CDR1 is MNHNS and CDR2 is SASEGT. V dropped 11 bases and J dropped 6 bases, with 11 bases sitting between them. The CDR3 coding sequence is TGTGCCTGCTCCCAGGTCGAGCAGTACTTC. This sequence encodes CACSQVEQYF.

This clone appeared a few times. This rearrangement joins TRBV18 to TRBJ2-1; TRBD2 aligns across 8 bases. Per the germline V gene, CDR1 is KGHSH and CDR2 is LQKENI. With V trimmed by 3 bases and J by 6 bases, 7 bases remained unmatched. The CDR3 consists of 15 residues. CDR3 coding DNA: TGTGCCAGCTCACCGGGACTAGTTACCTCCAATGAGCAGTTCTTC. The encoded protein is CASSPGLVTSNEQFF.

The gene calls are TRBV5-4 and TRBJ2-1; D unresolved. Trimming took 2 bases from V and 3 from J, leaving 3 bases between them. This CDR3 region has 12 residues. Germline CDR1 SGHNT, CDR2 YYREEE (reference sequence). As DNA, the CDR3 is TGTGCCAGCAGCTTCGGCTACAATGAGCAGTTCTTC. The encoded protein is CASSFGYNEQFF.